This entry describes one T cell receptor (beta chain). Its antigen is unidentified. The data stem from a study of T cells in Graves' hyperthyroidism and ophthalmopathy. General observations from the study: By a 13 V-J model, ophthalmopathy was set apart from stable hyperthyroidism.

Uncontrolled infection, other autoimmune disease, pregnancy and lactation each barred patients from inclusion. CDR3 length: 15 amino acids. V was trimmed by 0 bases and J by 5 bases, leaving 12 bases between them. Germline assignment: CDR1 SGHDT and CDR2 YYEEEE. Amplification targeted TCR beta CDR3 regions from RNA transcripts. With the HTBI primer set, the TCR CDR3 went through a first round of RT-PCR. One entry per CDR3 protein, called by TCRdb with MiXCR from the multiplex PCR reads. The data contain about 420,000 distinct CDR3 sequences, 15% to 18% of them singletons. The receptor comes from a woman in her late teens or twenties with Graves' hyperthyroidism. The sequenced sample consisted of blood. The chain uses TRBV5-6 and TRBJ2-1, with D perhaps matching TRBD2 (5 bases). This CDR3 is CASSLAPSPDNEQFF. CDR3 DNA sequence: TGTGCCAGCAGCTTGGCCCCTAGCCCTGACAATGAGCAGTTCTTC.